These 13 T cell receptor beta chains share one sample of origin, sequenced in a study of cytomegalovirus exposure and HLA in healthy donors. In the PCR, 60 Vbeta and 13 Jbeta primers were used. Assay used: immunoSEQ multiplex PCR; TCRdb lists only in-frame clones, some missing. The sample holds about 100,000 clones, more than 80% seen once. Specimen: PBMCs. All receptors come from a man aged 25-45 years in good health and CMV-seronegative.

The J gene is TRBJ1-4, the V gene TRBV5-1; no reliable D call. Germline assignment: CDR1 SGHRS and CDR2 YFSETQ. Trimming cost V 5 bases and J 6 bases, with 17 bases left between them. The CDR3 is 15 amino acids. DNA for the CDR3: TGCGCCAGCAGTAAGACAATCAATAGCGATGAAAAACTGTTTTTT. Translated, it gives CASSKTINSDEKLFF. Using reference TRBV5-1 and TRBJ1-4 for the parts outside the CDR3, the full variable domain is KAGVTQTPRYLIKTRGQQVTLSCSPISGHRSVSWYQQTPGQGLQFLFEYFSETQRNKGNFPGRFSGRQFSNSRSEMNVSTLELGDSALYLCASSKTINSDEKLFFGSGTQLSVL.

This chain joins TRBV7-2 and TRBJ2-1; tentative D call: TRBD2 (5 bases). The V end lost 7 bases, the J end lost 0 bases, and 7 bases lay between the germline ends. The length of the CDR3 is 13 residues. In germline, CDR1 is SGHTA, CDR2 FQGNSA. The CDR3 DNA is TGTGCCAGCACTGGAGGCTCCTACAATGAGCAGTTCTTC. This gives the protein CASTGGSYNEQFF.

This clone came up a few times. This chain links TRBV28 with TRBJ1-4; D is unclear. V lost 8 bases and J lost 8, with 15 bases in between. The CDR3 is 13 amino acids. Germline CDR1 reads MDHEN; CDR2 reads SYDVKM. The DNA for the CDR3 is TGTGCCAGCGGTTACGCGCTAGGCGAAAAACTGTTTTTT. Translating it yields CASGYALGEKLFF.

This clone was seen only once. For the CDR3, the DNA is TGTGCCAGCGGGCGGGACTACAATGAGCAGTTCTTC. Amino acids: CASGRDYNEQFF. The rearrangement links TRBV7-6 to TRBJ2-1, with D perhaps matching TRBD2 (6 bases). V dropped 8 bases and J dropped 3 bases, with 8 bases sitting between them. The germline CDR1 and CDR2 sequences are SGHVS and FNYEAQ. The CDR3 has 12 residues.

This chain connects TRBV5-1 to TRBJ2-3; D is uncertain. Germline assignment: CDR1 SGHRS and CDR2 YFSETQ. V was clipped by 4 bases and J by 2 bases, with 8 bases between them. The length of the CDR3 is 13 residues. This chain's CDR3 is CASSPRVTDTQYF. DNA for the CDR3: TGCGCCAGCAGCCCCCGGGTCACAGATACGCAGTATTTT.

The chain uses TRBV2 and TRBJ2-2; 8 positions agree with TRBD2. V was pared by 2 bases and J by 4 bases, with 6 bases of the junction left unmatched. There are 16 residues in the CDR3. Germline CDR1 and CDR2: SNHLY and FYNNEI. The CDR3 coding sequence is TGTGCCAGCAGTGAAATCGGGGGGGCACTCACCGGGGAGCTGTTTTTT. This codes for CASSEIGGALTGELFF.

The V and J genes are TRBV14 and TRBJ1-1, with D tentatively TRBD1 (5 bases). CDR3 length: 15 residues. Per the germline V gene, CDR1 is SGHDN and CDR2 is FVKESK. V lost 2 bases and J lost 5, with 15 bases in between. CDR3 DNA sequence: TGTGCCAGCAGCCAACGATCGGGACTGGGGACTGAAGCTTTCTTT. It specifies CASSQRSGLGTEAFF.

This clone was observed a handful of times. The chain's CDR3 is CAISETGEAFF. In nucleotides, the CDR3 is TGTGCCATCAGCGAGACAGGGGAAGCTTTCTTT. The chain has TRBV10-3 and TRBJ1-1; 7 nucleotides agree with TRBD1. V was clipped by 6 bases and J by 8 bases; unmatched bases: 3. There are 11 residues in the CDR3. Germline loops: CDR1 ENHRY, CDR2 SYGVKD.

The chain couples TRBV5-6 to TRBJ2-2; 9 nucleotides align to TRBD1. CDR3 length equals 18 residues. The germline V gene has CDR1 SGHDT and CDR2 YYEEEE. After removal of 4 bases from V and 5 bases from J, the junction contained 15 bases not matched to a gene. Written as DNA, the CDR3 is TGTGCCAGCAGCCCATTCACGCACAGGGGGCGGGAAACCGGGGAGCTGTTTTTT. It is translated as CASSPFTHRGRETGELFF.

The J gene is TRBJ2-1, the V gene TRBV4-3, with a tentative D call TRBD2 (5 bases). The V end lost 2 bases, the J end lost 0 bases, and 20 bases lay between the germline ends. Looked up from germline, CDR1 is LGHNA and CDR2 is YSLEER. The CDR3 runs to 19 residues. The CDR3, as DNA: TGCGCCAGCAGCCAAAGTCTGGTAAAGGGAGCCATCTCCTACAATGAGCAGTTCTTC. It yields the protein CASSQSLVKGAISYNEQFF.

This clone was recorded only once. The V gene is TRBV6-1, the J gene TRBJ2-3; D might be TRBD2 (5 bases). The V gene's germline CDR1 is MNHNS and CDR2 SASEGT. The CDR3 has 14 residues. The ends were cut back, 6 bases at V and 2 bases at J, with 12 bases in the middle. The CDR3 region has the DNA TGTGCCAGCAGGGGAGTTGGAAACACAGATACGCAGTATTTT. This encodes CASRGVGNTDTQYF.

The V gene is TRBV6-1, the J gene TRBJ1-1, with 7 bases aligning to TRBD1. Per the germline V gene, CDR1 is MNHNS and CDR2 is SASEGT. The CDR3 covers 15 residues. J gave up 1 base and V 5 bases, and 7 bases lay outside the gene matches. The CDR3 coding sequence is TGTGCCAGCAGTCCCCTCAACAGGGGGAACACTGAAGCTTTCTTT. This encodes CASSPLNRGNTEAFF.

V and J are TRBV5-1 and TRBJ2-7, with D maybe TRBD2 (5 bases). CDR1 is SGHRS and CDR2 is YFSETQ in the germline V gene. The V gene lost 5 bases and the J gene lost 6 bases, with 12 bases spanning the gap. There are 12 residues in the CDR3. In nucleotides, the CDR3 is TGCGCCAGCAGTGGCGGGTCGGGCGAGCAGTACTTC. It yields the protein CASSGGSGEQYF.